This T cell receptor beta chain was documented in a study of blood T cell repertoires in COVID-19. Study at large: COVID-19 samples collected from the United States, Italy and Spain covered acute and convalescent phases. The cDNA or gDNA used as material had been derived from T cells, B-cell-depleted T cells, or PBMCs.

A few counts support this clone. CDR3 size: 12 residues. Germline values: CDR1 SGHNT, CDR2 YYREEE (reference sequence). Trimming cost V 1 base and J 7 bases, with 9 bases left between them. Original analysis: Reference gene primer amplification gave nucleated cell count estimates. The assay was immunoSEQ multiplex PCR, and TCRdb's table has in-frame clones only and misses some. For V, J and clone size, that table is used; D and trimming come from the DNA. In the table there are just under 150,000 clones, 80% to 90% of which are singletons. V gene TRBV5-4 combines with J gene TRBJ2-7; D is possibly TRBD2 (6 bases). The sample taken for sequencing was peripheral blood. The sequence was collected from a human donor with acute or convalescent COVID-19. The donor label of this sample is uncertain. The CDR3 is CASSLLGGEQYF. The CDR3 DNA reads TGTGCCAGCAGCTTGTTGGGAGGTGAGCAGTACTTC.